The text below deals with one TCR beta chain. Its target is unknown. At one end the junction does not follow the germline gene, possibly because of a read error. Germline lookup yields CDR1 LNHDA and CDR2 SQIVND (reference sequence). The CDR3 runs 12 residues. Researchers amplified the TCR beta CDR3 regions from RNA transcripts. In the first-round RT-PCR of the TCR CDR3, the HTBI primer set was used. TCRdb called the multiplex PCR reads again in MiXCR, with one record for every CDR3 protein. Counted here are nearly 750,000 distinct CDR3 sequences, around a third occurring once; the ten biggest clones make up around 32%. The data derive from a study of T cells in Graves' hyperthyroidism and ophthalmopathy. Study observations and caveats: Also found in blood were most expanded thyroid clonotypes above 0.001. Model-based prediction identified ophthalmopathy a median roughly 6.1 months prior to its onset.

Graves' hyperthyroidism qualified as stable when ophthalmopathy did not progress within 18 months. The study based diagnoses on clinical symptoms, serum thyroxine and TRAb, thyroid ultrasound and orbital computed tomography. The TCR was taken from a middle-aged woman with Graves' hyperthyroidism. Sequencing was carried out using blood. This chain joins TRBV19 and TRBJ1-2; tentative D call: TRBD1 (5 bases). The CDR3 here is CASKSGADGCTF. The DNA of the CDR3 is TGTGCCAGTAAGTCCGGGGCGGATGGCTGCACCTTC.